The rows below give T cell receptor beta chains drawn from one sample of a study of a mutant IDH1 vaccine in newly diagnosed glioma. These TCRs' antigens remain unknown. Sequenced by immunoSEQ multiplex PCR; TCRdb stores in-frame clones only, minus some. The table records 25,000 to 35,000 clones, 88% of them present only once. The sequencing used PBMCs, collected from a glioma patient whose treatment included an IDH1 peptide vaccine. All receptors come from a man aged 40-49 years with glioma. The CDR3 runs from the conserved cysteine through the conserved F or W. The D gene is left open where the match is weak.

j_gene: TRBJ1-2; d_gene: -; v_gene: TRBV4-2; CDR3aa: CASSQEYRARGGYGYTF
j_gene: TRBJ2-2; d_gene: TRBD2; v_gene: TRBV10-1; CDR3aa: CASSEFREGTGELFF
j_gene: TRBJ2-2; d_gene: -; v_gene: TRBV19; CDR3aa: CASSKGGSTGELFF
j_gene: TRBJ1-3; d_gene: -; v_gene: TRBV6-1; CDR3aa: CASITVSGNTIYF
j_gene: TRBJ2-3; d_gene: TRBD2; v_gene: TRBV6-4; CDR3aa: CASSDSGGATDTQYF
j_gene: TRBJ2-5; d_gene: TRBD2; v_gene: TRBV10-3; CDR3aa: CAISPGLQETQYF
j_gene: TRBJ2-3; d_gene: -; v_gene: TRBV5-5; CDR3aa: CASSAVRPLTDTQYF
j_gene: TRBJ2-7; d_gene: TRBD1; v_gene: TRBV10-3; CDR3aa: CAISPRDRETYEQYF
j_gene: TRBJ2-5; d_gene: TRBD2; v_gene: TRBV2; CDR3aa: CASTEEGGPWGETQYF
j_gene: TRBJ2-7; d_gene: -; v_gene: TRBV2; CDR3aa: CARGAPYEQYF
j_gene: TRBJ1-6; d_gene: TRBD1; v_gene: TRBV9; CDR3aa: CASSGTGESPLHF